These T cell receptor beta chains were read from a single sample in a study of naive and memory T cell subsets. Each CDR3 protein gets one entry after TCRdb re-called the UMI-ligation and nested PCR reads with MiXCR. Of 130,000 to 150,000 distinct CDR3 sequences in the sample, around 15% are singletons; the top ten hold roughly 0.14%. Sequenced material: naive CD4+ T cells from blood. The receptors originated from a human donor in good health. The CDR3 runs from the conserved cysteine through the conserved F or W. The D gene is left open where the match is weak. The size entry is marked missing in some rows and otherwise reads once, few, many or a size class.

J: TRBJ2-7; V: TRBV12-3/TRBV12-4; size: few; D: TRBD1; CDR3: CASSLRDSSYEQYF; DNA: TGTGCCAGCAGTCTCCGGGACAGCTCCTACGAGCAGTACTTC
J: TRBJ1-4; V: TRBV20-1; size: -; D: -; CDR3: CSASGGGLGEKLFF; DNA: TGCAGTGCTTCAGGCGGGGGGCTGGGGGAAAAACTGTTTTTT
J: TRBJ1-1; V: TRBV12-3/TRBV12-4; size: few; D: -; CDR3: CASSLRGSGAFF; DNA: TGTGCCAGCAGTTTAAGGGGATCGGGGGCTTTCTTT
J: TRBJ2-3; V: TRBV5-1; size: many; D: TRBD2; CDR3: CASSRTSARTTDTQYF; DNA: TGCGCCAGCAGCAGGACTAGCGCACGAACCACAGATACGCAGTATTTT
J: TRBJ2-1; V: TRBV12-3/TRBV12-4; size: few; D: -; CDR3: CASSLNGFGEQFF; DNA: TGTGCCAGCAGTTTAAATGGGTTCGGTGAGCAGTTCTTC
J: TRBJ2-4; V: TRBV7-2; size: -; D: TRBD2; CDR3: CASSLAPSGGGYIQYF; DNA: TGTGCCAGCAGCTTAGCGCCTAGCGGAGGAGGGTACATTCAGTACTTC
J: TRBJ2-7; V: TRBV5-1; size: -; D: -; CDR3: CASSLDEEREQYF; DNA: TGCGCCAGCAGCTTGGACGAGGAACGGGAGCAGTACTTC
J: TRBJ2-2; V: TRBV6-6; size: few; D: -; CDR3: CASSRRGSALGELFF; DNA: TGTGCCAGCAGTCGTAGGGGCAGTGCGCTCGGGGAGCTGTTTTTT
J: TRBJ2-3; V: TRBV7-2; size: -; D: -; CDR3: CASSLGIPGTRPRSTDTRYF; DNA: TGTGCCAGCAGCTTAGGGATTCCAGGGACCAGACCGCGTTCCACAGATACGCGGTATTTT
J: TRBJ1-1; V: TRBV6-2/TRBV6-3; size: few; D: -; CDR3: CASTFGIMNTEAFF; DNA: TGTGCCAGCACATTCGGTATCATGAACACTGAAGCTTTCTTT
J: TRBJ2-4; V: TRBV6-6; size: -; D: TRBD2; CDR3: CASSRLAENIQYF; DNA: TGTGCCAGCAGTAGACTAGCGGAAAACATTCAGTACTTC
J: TRBJ2-1; V: TRBV6-2/TRBV6-3; size: -; D: -; CDR3: CASSMGGEQFF; DNA: TGTGCCAGCAGTATGGGGGGTGAGCAGTTCTTC
J: TRBJ1-1; V: TRBV28; size: -; D: -; CDR3: CASSLAAGVLNTEAFF; DNA: TGTGCCAGCAGTTTAGCGGCAGGGGTCCTGAACACTGAAGCTTTCTTT
J: TRBJ1-1; V: TRBV29-1; size: few; D: -; CDR3: CSVVDTNTEAFF; DNA: TGCAGCGTTGTAGACACAAACACTGAAGCTTTCTTT
J: TRBJ2-5; V: TRBV30; size: few; D: -; CDR3: CAWSQGSGETQYF; DNA: TGTGCCTGGTCCCAGGGTTCAGGGGAGACCCAGTACTTC
J: TRBJ2-7; V: TRBV11-3; size: -; D: TRBD1; CDR3: CASSLGRDRGLDEQYF; DNA: TGTGCCAGCAGCTTGGGGAGGGACAGGGGGTTGGACGAGCAGTACTTC
J: TRBJ2-7; V: TRBV5-5; size: -; D: TRBD2; CDR3: CASSLGYYSGSSYEQYF; DNA: TGTGCCAGCAGCTTGGGATACTATAGCGGGTCCTCCTACGAGCAGTACTTC
J: TRBJ1-5; V: TRBV6-6; size: few; D: -; CDR3: CASSYSSPNQPQHF; DNA: TGTGCCAGCAGTTACTCGTCTCCTAATCAGCCCCAGCATTTT
J: TRBJ2-5; V: TRBV19; size: -; D: -; CDR3: CASSIERSGQRTQYF; DNA: TGTGCCAGTAGTATAGAAAGGAGTGGCCAACGGACCCAGTACTTC
J: TRBJ1-1; V: TRBV9; size: -; D: -; CDR3: CASSVDGHRNTEAFF; DNA: TGTGCCAGCAGCGTAGACGGACATAGGAACACTGAAGCTTTCTTT
J: TRBJ1-1; V: TRBV12-3/TRBV12-4; size: -; D: -; CDR3: CASSYRVFTEAFF; DNA: TGTGCCAGCAGTTACAGGGTGTTCACTGAAGCTTTCTTT
J: TRBJ2-7; V: TRBV3-1; size: many; D: TRBD2; CDR3: CASSQTSGRRYYEQYF; DNA: TGTGCCAGCAGCCAAACTAGCGGGAGGCGCTACTACGAGCAGTACTTC
J: TRBJ1-2; V: TRBV25-1; size: -; D: -; CDR3: CASSEYEKRGRGYGYTF; DNA: TGTGCCAGCAGTGAATATGAGAAACGGGGGCGCGGCTATGGCTACACCTTC
J: TRBJ2-2; V: TRBV7-9; size: few; D: -; CDR3: CASSLSWRTGELFF; DNA: TGTGCCAGCAGCTTAAGTTGGCGGACCGGGGAGCTGTTTTTT
J: TRBJ1-4; V: TRBV27; size: -; D: -; CDR3: CASTPFINEKLFF; DNA: TGTGCCAGCACTCCGTTTATCAATGAAAAACTGTTTTTT
J: TRBJ2-1; V: TRBV7-9; size: -; D: -; CDR3: CASSSNQGEQFF; DNA: TGTGCCAGCAGCTCTAATCAGGGTGAGCAGTTCTTC
J: TRBJ2-6; V: TRBV7-2; size: many; D: -; CDR3: CASSLVPGPAGANVLTF; DNA: TGTGCCAGCAGCTTAGTGCCGGGGCCCGCTGGGGCCAACGTCCTGACTTTC
J: TRBJ2-2; V: TRBV29-1; size: -; D: TRBD2; CDR3: CSVGGGSLDTGELFF; DNA: TGCAGCGTTGGTGGCGGGAGCCTGGACACCGGGGAGCTGTTTTTT
J: TRBJ2-2; V: TRBV6-4; size: few; D: -; CDR3: CASSTGPAAGELFF; DNA: TGTGCCAGCAGTACAGGGCCGGCCGCCGGGGAGCTGTTTTTT
J: TRBJ2-2; V: TRBV7-8; size: few; D: -; CDR3: CASSLAQGTANTGELFF; DNA: TGTGCCAGCAGCTTAGCGCAAGGGACGGCGAACACCGGGGAGCTGTTTTTT
J: TRBJ1-4; V: TRBV20-1; size: few; D: -; CDR3: CSASGTNEKLFF; DNA: TGCAGTGCCAGTGGAACTAATGAAAAACTGTTTTTT
J: TRBJ1-1; V: TRBV25-1; size: once; D: -; CDR3: CASSANRPRGAFF; DNA: TGTGCCAGCAGTGCAAACAGGCCCCGGGGGGCTTTCTTT
J: TRBJ2-5; V: TRBV5-1; size: -; D: TRBD1; CDR3: CASSSTGGSETQYF; DNA: TGTGCCAGCAGCTCGACAGGGGGTTCGGAGACCCAGTACTTC
J: TRBJ2-7; V: TRBV20-1; size: -; D: TRBD2; CDR3: CSARPTSGPSYEQYF; DNA: TGCAGTGCTAGACCAACTAGCGGTCCCTCCTACGAGCAGTACTTC
J: TRBJ1-1; V: TRBV11-2; size: -; D: -; CDR3: CASSLGQLGVHTEAFF; DNA: TGTGCCAGCAGCTTAGGCCAATTGGGGGTACACACTGAAGCTTTCTTT
J: TRBJ1-1; V: TRBV20-1; size: once; D: -; CDR3: CSARGGGEAFF; DNA: TGCAGTGCTAGGGGGGGGGGTGAAGCTTTCTTT
J: TRBJ2-3; V: TRBV11-2; size: -; D: TRBD2; CDR3: CASSLLAGAVGDTQYF; DNA: TGTGCCAGCAGCTTGTTAGCGGGAGCGGTGGGAGATACGCAGTATTTT
J: TRBJ1-1; V: TRBV19; size: -; D: -; CDR3: CASSLLGGVTEAFF; DNA: TGTGCCAGTAGCCTCCTTGGGGGTGTCACTGAAGCTTTCTTT
J: TRBJ2-7; V: TRBV12-3/TRBV12-4; size: -; D: -; CDR3: CASRKGGGVYEQYF; DNA: TGTGCCAGCAGGAAGGGGGGGGGAGTCTACGAGCAGTACTTC
J: TRBJ2-7; V: TRBV12-3/TRBV12-4; size: -; D: TRBD1; CDR3: CASRPGTGFHEQYF; DNA: TGTGCCAGCAGACCCGGGACAGGGTTCCACGAGCAGTACTTC
J: TRBJ2-7; V: TRBV5-1; size: -; D: TRBD1; CDR3: CASSSPGQGIYEQYF; DNA: TGCGCCAGCAGCTCCCCGGGACAGGGGATATACGAGCAGTACTTC
J: TRBJ1-5; V: TRBV3-1; size: -; D: -; CDR3: CASSQAGGVRQPQHF; DNA: TGTGCCAGCAGCCAAGCGGGGGGAGTACGTCAGCCCCAGCATTTT
J: TRBJ2-7; V: TRBV2; size: few; D: -; CDR3: CATAPVTYEQYF; DNA: TGTGCCACCGCCCCGGTAACCTACGAGCAGTACTTC